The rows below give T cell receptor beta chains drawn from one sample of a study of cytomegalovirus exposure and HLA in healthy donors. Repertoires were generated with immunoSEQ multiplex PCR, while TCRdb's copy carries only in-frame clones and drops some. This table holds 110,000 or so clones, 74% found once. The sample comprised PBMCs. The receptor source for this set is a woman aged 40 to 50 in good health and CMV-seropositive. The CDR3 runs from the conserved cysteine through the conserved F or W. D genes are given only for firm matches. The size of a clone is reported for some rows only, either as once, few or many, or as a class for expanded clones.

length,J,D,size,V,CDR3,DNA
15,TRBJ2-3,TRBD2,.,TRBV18,CASSPTSGRSDTQYF,TGTGCCAGCTCACCAACTAGCGGGAGGTCAGATACGCAGTATTTT
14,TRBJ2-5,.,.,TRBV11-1,CASSPGTNQETQYF,TGTGCCAGCAGCCCAGGGACAAATCAAGAGACCCAGTACTTC
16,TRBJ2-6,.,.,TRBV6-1,CASSEGAGSGANVLTF,TGTGCCAGCAGTGAAGGGGCAGGGTCTGGGGCCAACGTCCTGACTTTC
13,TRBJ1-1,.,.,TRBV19,CATKGGYGSEAFF,TGTGCCACCAAAGGGGGTTACGGCTCTGAAGCTTTCTTT
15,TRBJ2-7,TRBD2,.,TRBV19,CASSLLAGGRHEQYF,TGTGCCAGTAGCCTTTTGGCGGGAGGACGCCACGAGCAGTACTTC
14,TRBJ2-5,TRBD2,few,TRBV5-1,CASSSSSGQETQYF,TGCGCCAGCAGCTCCTCTAGCGGGCAAGAGACCCAGTACTTC
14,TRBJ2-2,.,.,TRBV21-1,CASSKPPHTGELFF,TGTGCCAGCAGCAAACCCCCCCATACCGGGGAGCTGTTTTTT
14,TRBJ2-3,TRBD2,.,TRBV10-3,CAISLAGAADTQYF,TGTGCCATCAGTTTAGCGGGAGCGGCAGATACGCAGTATTTT
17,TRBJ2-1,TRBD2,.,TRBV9,CASSAPGLAGGYNEQFF,TGTGCCAGCAGCGCCCCGGGCCTAGCGGGAGGATACAATGAGCAGTTCTTC
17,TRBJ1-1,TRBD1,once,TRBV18,CASSPFYGTGVNTEAFF,TGTGCCAGCTCACCCTTTTACGGGACAGGGGTGAACACTGAAGCTTTCTTT
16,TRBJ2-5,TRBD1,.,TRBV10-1,CASRPGQGPFGETQYF,TGCGCCAGCAGGCCGGGACAGGGGCCATTCGGAGAGACCCAGTACTTC
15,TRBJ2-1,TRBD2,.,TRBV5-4,CASSLWTRSYNEQFF,TGTGCCAGCAGCTTGTGGACTAGGTCTTATAATGAGCAGTTCTTC
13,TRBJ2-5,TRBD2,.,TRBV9,CASSAGGQETQYF,TGTGCCAGCAGCGCCGGGGGGCAAGAGACCCAGTACTTC
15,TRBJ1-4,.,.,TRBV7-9,CSSSLEQGLDEKLFF,TGTTCCAGCAGCTTAGAACAGGGCTTAGATGAAAAACTGTTTTTT
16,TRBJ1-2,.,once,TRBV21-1,CASSKVDRGLGYGYTF,TGTGCCAGCAGCAAAGTCGACAGGGGGCTGGGCTATGGCTACACCTTC
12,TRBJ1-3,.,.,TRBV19,CASSIGANAIYF,TGTGCCAGTAGTATAGGGGCCAACGCCATATATTTT
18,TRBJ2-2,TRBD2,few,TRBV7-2,CASSLALTSGGNTGELFF,TGTGCCAGCAGCTTAGCGCTAACTAGCGGGGGGAACACCGGGGAGCTGTTTTTT
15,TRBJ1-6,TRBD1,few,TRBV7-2,CASSYSGTGGSPLHF,TGTGCCAGCAGCTATTCCGGGACAGGGGGTTCACCCCTCCACTTT
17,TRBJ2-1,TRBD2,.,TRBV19,CASSVAGGPNVRHEQFF,TGTGCCAGTAGTGTAGCGGGAGGGCCAAACGTTCGTCATGAGCAGTTCTTC
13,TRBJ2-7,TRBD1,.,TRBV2,CASSGTGTREQYF,TGTGCCAGCAGTGGGACAGGGACGCGCGAGCAGTACTTC
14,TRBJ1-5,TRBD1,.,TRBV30,CAWRSRGRNQPQHF,TGTGCCTGGAGGTCCAGGGGGCGCAATCAGCCCCAGCATTTT
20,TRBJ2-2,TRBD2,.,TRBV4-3,CASSFTRLAGGFIYTGELFF,TGCGCCAGCAGCTTCACTCGACTAGCGGGGGGGTTTATTTACACCGGGGAGCTGTTTTTT
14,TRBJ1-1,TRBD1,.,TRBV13,CASSARQGRTEAFF,TGTGCCAGCAGCGCCCGACAGGGGCGGACTGAAGCTTTCTTT
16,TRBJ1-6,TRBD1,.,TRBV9,CASSATGGENNSPLHF,TGTGCCAGCAGCGCGACAGGGGGCGAGAATAATTCACCCCTCCACTTT
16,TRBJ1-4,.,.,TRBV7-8,CASSYLGGATNEKLFF,TGTGCCAGCAGCTACCTGGGGGGTGCAACTAATGAAAAACTGTTTTTT
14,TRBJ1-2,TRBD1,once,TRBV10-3,CAINAGTGLHGYTF,TGTGCCATCAATGCCGGGACAGGGCTCCATGGCTACACCTTC
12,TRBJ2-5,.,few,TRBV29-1,CSSKSGTETQYF,TGCAGCTCCAAGTCCGGTACGGAGACCCAGTACTTC
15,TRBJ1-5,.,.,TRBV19,CASSLGWGGNQPQHF,TGTGCCAGTAGTCTAGGTTGGGGGGGCAATCAGCCCCAGCATTTT
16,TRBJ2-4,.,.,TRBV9,CASSVRAGLAKNIQYF,TGTGCCAGCAGCGTACGAGCAGGCCTAGCCAAAAACATTCAGTACTTC
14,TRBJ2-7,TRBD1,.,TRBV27,CASSSQGAPYEQYF,TGTGCCAGCTCCTCCCAGGGGGCGCCCTACGAGCAGTACTTC
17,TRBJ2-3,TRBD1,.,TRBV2,CASSSPPGTGRTDTQYF,TGTGCCAGCAGTTCCCCCCCCGGGACAGGGAGGACAGATACGCAGTATTTT
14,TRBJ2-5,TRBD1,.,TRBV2,CASSPQGVEETQYF,TGTGCCAGCAGTCCTCAGGGGGTGGAAGAGACCCAGTACTTC
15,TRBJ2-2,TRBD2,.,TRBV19,CASTSGGANTGELFF,TGTGCCAGTACTAGCGGGGGGGCGAACACCGGGGAGCTGTTTTTT
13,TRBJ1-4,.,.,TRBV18,CASSLQENEKLFF,TGTGCCAGCTCACTACAGGAAAATGAAAAACTGTTTTTT
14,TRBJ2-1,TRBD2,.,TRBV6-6,CASSSGLVPNEQFF,TGTGCCAGCAGTTCGGGACTAGTTCCCAATGAGCAGTTCTTC
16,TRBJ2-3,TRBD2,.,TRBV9,CASSLLAGASTDTQYF,TGTGCCAGCAGCCTCCTAGCGGGGGCGAGCACAGATACGCAGTATTTT
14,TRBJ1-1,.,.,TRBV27,CASQAGLGGTEAFF,TGTGCCAGCCAAGCAGGGCTCGGCGGCACTGAAGCTTTCTTT
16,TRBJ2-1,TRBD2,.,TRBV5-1,CASSLSAGVFYNEQFF,TGCGCCAGCAGCTTGTCTGCGGGAGTCTTCTACAATGAGCAGTTCTTC
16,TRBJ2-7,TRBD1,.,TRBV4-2,CASSHGTSRQGDEQYF,TGTGCCAGCAGCCACGGAACCAGTAGACAGGGAGACGAGCAGTACTTC
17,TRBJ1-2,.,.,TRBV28,CASSSPRTASRNYGYTF,TGTGCCAGCAGTTCCCCGCGGACAGCTTCTCGCAACTATGGCTACACCTTC
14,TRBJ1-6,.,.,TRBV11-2,CASSLAGRNSPLHF,TGTGCCAGCAGCTTAGCAGGCCGAAATTCACCCCTCCACTTT
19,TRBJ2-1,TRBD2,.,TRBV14,CASSQDLGPGRELRNEQFF,TGTGCCAGCAGCCAAGATTTGGGGCCCGGGAGGGAATTACGCAATGAGCAGTTCTTC
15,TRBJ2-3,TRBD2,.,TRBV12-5,CASGGGEKITDTQYF,TGTGCTAGTGGGGGAGGGGAAAAGATCACAGATACGCAGTATTTT
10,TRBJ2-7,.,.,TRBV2,CASSRDEQYF,TGTGCCAGCAGCCGGGACGAGCAGTACTTC
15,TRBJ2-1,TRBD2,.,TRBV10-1,CASSEGLAGANEQFF,TGCGCCAGCAGTGAGGGACTAGCGGGAGCCAATGAGCAGTTCTTC